The next 16 T cell receptor beta chains were all read from a single sample in a study of T cells after yellow fever vaccination. TCRdb re-called the 5' RACE reads with MiXCR, one entry per CDR3 protein. The sample has 250,000 or so distinct CDR3 sequences; over 3% are singletons. This sample comprised PBMCs, obtained 15 days after the yellow fever booster vaccination. These receptors were obtained from a man aged 18 to 35 who received the YFV17D yellow fever vaccine.

The sample holds many counts of this clonotype. This chain uses TRBV5-5 with TRBJ2-3, with 8 bases lining up with TRBD1. J lost 6 bases, V lost 4 bases, and 10 bases had no gene match. The CDR3 consists of 15 residues. The germline V gene encodes CDR1 SGHKS and CDR2 YYEKEE (reference sequence). The CDR3 sequence is CASSPWTGTTDTQYF. CDR3 coding DNA: TGTGCCAGCAGCCCCTGGACAGGGACAACTGATACGCAGTATTTT.

This clonotype was detected ten times or more. The chain employs TRBV5-6 and TRBJ1-1, with TRBD1 matching over 8 bases. The V segment lost 3 bases and the J segment 3 bases; nucleotides outside the gene matches: 7. Germline-derived CDR1 and CDR2 are SGHDT and YYEEEE. The length of the CDR3 is 15 residues. CDR3 sequence (DNA): TGTGCCAGCAGCTCGGGGTGGACAGGGTACACTGAAGCTTTCTTT. Translated: CASSSGWTGYTEAFF.

This clonotype was recorded a few times. The J gene is TRBJ1-1, the V gene TRBV5-5; the D is unclear. The V gene's germline CDR1 is SGHKS and CDR2 YYEKEE (reference sequence). V lost 5 bases to trimming and J lost 1 base, with 15 bases between them. This CDR3 is 15 amino acids long. CDR3 in amino acids: CASSLERYRNTEAFF. CDR3 in DNA: TGTGCCAGCAGTCTGGAACGTTACAGGAACACTGAAGCTTTCTTT.

This clonotype was seen ten or more times. V usage is TRBV7-6 and J usage is TRBJ2-2; D uncertain. The CDR3 spans 16 residues. Trimming pared 5 bases from V and 6 bases from J, leaving 19 bases between. Germline-derived CDR1 and CDR2 are SGHVS and FNYEAQ. CDR3 in amino acids: CASSPRLGFGAGELFF. The CDR3 DNA follows: TGTGCCAGCAGCCCCCGCTTGGGGTTTGGCGCCGGGGAGCTGTTTTTT.

This clonotype was found many times. This rearrangement joins TRBV13 to TRBJ2-1, with a possible D match to TRBD2 (6 bases). V was cut by 0 bases and J by 7 bases, with 16 bases left in between. The CDR3 has 16 residues. The germline CDR1 and CDR2 sequences are PRHDT and FYEKMQ (reference sequence). CDR3 sequence: CASSLGVAVWGNEQFF. The CDR3 region has the DNA TGTGCCAGCAGCTTAGGCGTAGCGGTTTGGGGTAATGAGCAGTTCTTC.

This clonotype was counted many times. The CDR3 protein is CASSSSGLNQPQHF. In DNA, the CDR3 is TGTGCCAGCAGTTCTTCCGGGCTGAATCAGCCCCAGCATTTT. J is TRBJ1-5 and V is TRBV28; D remains ambiguous. V was trimmed by 4 bases and J by 4 bases, leaving 11 bases between them. In germline, CDR1 is MDHEN, CDR2 SYDVKM. This CDR3 contains 14 residues.

This clonotype was found many times. The chain has TRBV5-4 and TRBJ2-5, with D maybe TRBD1 (6 bases). Germline V gene sequence: CDR1 SGHNT, CDR2 YYREEE (reference sequence). V was pared by 0 bases and J by 9 bases, with 18 bases between. The CDR3 sequence is 15 residues long. CDR3 sequence: CASSLAGQRLGAQYF. In nucleotides, the CDR3 is TGTGCCAGCAGCTTGGCCGGACAGCGCCTAGGGGCCCAGTACTTC.

This clonotype was seen many times. V gene TRBV21-1 combines with J gene TRBJ1-3; TRBD1, the table's D call, lacks a check against the DNA. TRBV21-1 is a known pseudogene. The CDR3 covers 15 residues. The CDR3 is CASSKHLGQFVSIYF. The CDR3 coding sequence is TGTGCCAGCAGCAAGCATTTGGGACAGTTTGTGTCCATATATTTT.

This clonotype showed up many times. J is TRBJ2-7 and V is TRBV5-1; D tentatively fits TRBD1 or TRBD2 (6 bases each). The CDR3 length is 13 residues. V was trimmed by 0 bases and J by 7 bases, leaving 11 bases between them. CDR1 SGHRS and CDR2 YFSETQ come from the germline V gene. The CDR3 bases are TGCGCCAGCAGCTTGGCCGGGGGCCATGAGCAGTACGTC. This codes for CASSLAGGHEQYV.

This clonotype occurred many times. The chain is built from TRBV29-1 and TRBJ2-3, with a possible D match to TRBD2 (6 bases). The ends were cut back, 7 bases at V and 3 bases at J, with 14 bases in the middle. Germline-derived CDR1 and CDR2 are SQVTM and ANQGSEA. The CDR3 is 13 amino acids. CDR3 in amino acids: CSELAGGTDTQYF. The CDR3 coding sequence is TGCAGCGAACTGGCAGGAGGGACAGATACGCAGTATTTT.

This clonotype has at least ten counts. The rearrangement uses TRBV24-1 and TRBJ2-3; 7 nucleotides agree with TRBD2. The CDR3 covers 15 residues. Germline CDR1 reads KGHDR; CDR2 reads SFDVKD. V shed 4 bases and J 4 bases; nucleotides not matched to a gene: 7. The CDR3 DNA follows: TGTGCCACCAGTGACCCCCGCGGGGGTCCAGATACGCAGTATTTT. It encodes CATSDPRGGPDTQYF.

This clonotype was observed at least ten times. The rearrangement links TRBV5-5 to TRBJ1-2; TRBD1 is a possible D gene (5 bases). Trimming left V 3 bases short and J 7 bases short, with 22 bases between. The CDR3 has 16 residues. Germline CDR1 SGHKS, CDR2 YYEKEE (reference sequence). In DNA form, the CDR3 reads TGTGCCAGCAGCTCCGGGGCGTTTAAGGCGGTCCTTGGCTACACCTTC. It codes for CASSSGAFKAVLGYTF.

Many counts were recorded for this clonotype. The chain combines TRBV29-1 with TRBJ2-7, with 7 nucleotides matching TRBD1. V was clipped by 2 bases and J by 4 bases; unmatched bases: 5. CDR1 is SQVTM and CDR2 is ANQGSEA in the germline V gene. CDR3 size: 13 residues. The CDR3 here is CSVELPGGYEQYF. Here the CDR3 DNA reads TGCAGCGTTGAACTCCCAGGGGGATACGAGCAGTACTTC.

There are many counts of this clonotype. This chain connects TRBV20-1 to TRBJ1-1, with D maybe TRBD1 (6 bases). The V end lost 3 bases, the J end lost 0 bases, and 8 bases lay between the germline ends. Germline values: CDR1 DFQATT, CDR2 SNEGSKA (reference sequence). The CDR3 is 13 residues long. This CDR3 is CSARGDMNTEAFF. CDR3 in DNA: TGCAGTGCTAGGGGGGACATGAACACTGAAGCTTTCTTT.

This clonotype was observed at least ten times. This rearrangement joins TRBV6-5 to TRBJ1-1; D unresolved. Germline-derived CDR1 and CDR2 are MNHEY and SVGAGI. V was shortened by 7 bases and J by 1 base, with 7 bases between the two germline ends. The CDR3 is 12 residues long. The CDR3 here is CASMHRNTEAFF. CDR3 in DNA: TGTGCCAGCATGCACCGGAACACTGAAGCTTTCTTT.

This clonotype was picked up many times. This chain connects TRBV27 to TRBJ1-1, with D maybe TRBD1 (6 bases). The V gene lost 5 bases and the J gene lost 3 bases, with 25 bases spanning the gap. CDR3 length equals 18 residues. CDR1 and CDR2 (germline): MNHEY, SMNVEV (reference sequence). CDR3 nucleotides: TGTGCCAGCAGTGCCCTCCTGGGGGCAGGGGTAGTCGACACTGAAGCTTTCTTT. Translating gives CASSALLGAGVVDTEAFF.